This TCR beta chain derives from a study of T cell responses to AZD1222 COVID-19 vaccine. Per germline, CDR1 MGHDK and CDR2 SYGVNS. V gave up 7 bases and J gave up 12 bases; unmatched junction bases: 9. This CDR3 region has 12 residues. Produced via immunoSEQ multiplex PCR; TCRdb's table is partial and in-frame only. Of fewer than 150,000 clones listed, 90% were seen once; the top ten hold about 3%. This chain joins TRBV25-1 and TRBJ2-1; 7 bases are shared with TRBD2. Sequences were derived from peripheral blood, sampled on day 0 of AZD1222 vaccination. This clonotype was obtained from an adult in good health. The CDR3 is CASTPNRGRQFF. The CDR3 nucleotides read TGTGCCAGCACCCCGAATCGCGGGAGGCAGTTCTTC.